Described below is a single T cell receptor (beta chain) sequence and its context. Its cognate antigen has yet to be identified. No base quality information exists; no much larger clone differs at one position. This record belongs to a study of T cell changes during pregnancy in multiple sclerosis (dated by TCRdb to about 2019). With respect to the entire study: The study looked at changes in the T cell repertoire across pregnancy in women with multiple sclerosis.

From its cysteine to its phenylalanine, the CDR3 spans 15 amino acids. Left in the record is the CDR3 DNA by itself, 45 bases read in frame from the first base. CDR1 and CDR2 are drawn from the germline V gene: LGHNA, YSLEER. Trimming takes 4 bases off V and 3 bases off J; junction bases not matched to a gene: 6. To prepare the library, the immunoSEQ multiplex PCR assay was applied. Held by TCRdb, this immuneACCESS table contains in-frame sequences only and omits some clones. Under half of the omission traces to an unresolved V gene where checked; the cause of the rest is unknown. The sample contains 80,000 or so clones, just over 90% of them found a single time. The leading ten clones occupy 2.6% of the sample.

In this chain, TRBV4-3 is recombined with TRBJ2-7, with 10 bases in between that match TRBD2. Specimen: peripheral blood, collected before pregnancy. The sequence derives from a female donor with multiple sclerosis, enrolled in a pregnancy study. The CDR3 protein sequence reads: CASSPSSGRDYEQYF. The nucleotide sequence is given as TGCGCCAGCAGCCCGTCTAGCGGGAGAGACTACGAGCAGTACTTC.